This T cell receptor beta chain came from a study of blood T cell repertoires in COVID-19 (dated by TCRdb to 2019 to 2021). For context, the study as a whole: The collaborator samples originated in the United States, Italy and Spain and spanned the acute and convalescent phases of COVID-19. The material from the prospective study consisted of cDNA or gDNA derived from T cells, B-cell-depleted T cells, or PBMCs. Subjects who had been exposed to COVID-19, were actively infected with it, or had recovered from it provided the deeply sampled blood TCRbeta repertoires that made up the dataset. A freely available public database, intended as a resource for researchers studying the immune response to SARS-CoV-2, is where the repertoires were released. The samples were drawn from two sources: the first 160 participants of the ongoing ImmuneRACE study, and 1,200 or so subjects contributed by 6 global collaborators. The sample metadata nearly always contained a de-identified subject ID, COVID-19 status, age in years and sex. Where available, HLA class I and class II types were taken from metadata supplied by the sample provider and were not determined by assay-based typing.

There are a few counts of this clone. Its target antigen remains unknown. Base qualities are not at hand, and no much larger clone is one base apart. The immunoSEQ Assay, a bias-controlled multiplex PCR, was used to amplify TCRbeta CDR3 regions from genomic DNA. The authors' pipeline ran thus. Within the assay, amplification of reference gene primers was used to estimate how many nucleated cells each sample contained. To quantify the absolute abundance of each unique TCRbeta CDR3 rearrangement, sequence reads were collapsed and filtered. For each sample, productive Simpson clonality was calculated as the square root of Simpson's diversity index across productive rearrangements. The source is immuneACCESS, and TCRdb retained only in-frame sequences with V and J called. Part of the clones is not carried over; for the studies checked, unresolved V genes explain less than half of this, and the remainder is unexplained. Clone size and V and J calls were adopted from that table, with D and trimming inferred from the DNA. Present in this sample are over 200,000 clones, roughly nine tenths of which were seen just once. The ten largest account for less than 15% of the sample.

The CDR3 runs 15 residues from the cysteine to the phenylalanine. The retained sequence is limited to the CDR3, 45 bases, with the frame set at the first base. Trimming takes 3 bases off V and 8 bases off J; junction bases not matched to a gene: 11. In the germline V gene (reference sequence), CDR1 corresponds to LNHDA and CDR2 to SQIVND. Broader findings and caveats from the paper: The quantity of clinical and demographic metadata differed by source and by participant and was supplied without curation.

A second Seattle source provided samples from volunteer blood donors who had recovered from COVID-19. Each collaborating institution followed its own protocols to collect whole blood in K2EDTA tubes. Collaborator samples were shipped for TCRbeta analysis as frozen whole blood, isolated PBMCs, or DNA extracted from either sample type. This clonotype was sampled from a woman aged 18-29 years who had recovered from COVID-19. This chain is built from TRBV19 and TRBJ1-2, with 8 bases aligning to TRBD1. The material sequenced was peripheral blood. The DNA reads TGTGCCAGTAGTATTCCCGGGACAGGCCCTTTGGGCTACACCTTC. This is translated as CASSIPGTGPLGYTF. Beyond the CDR3, the reference TRBV19 and TRBJ1-2 genes provide the residues; the full variable domain reads: DGGITQSPKYLFRKEGQNVTLSCEQNLNHDAMYWYRQDPGQGLRLIYYSQIVNDFQKGDIAEGYSVSREKKESFPLTVTSAQKNPTAFYLCASSIPGTGPLGYTFGSGTRLTVV.